The 3 T cell receptor beta chains in this list originate from one sample, sequenced in a study of blood T cell repertoires in COVID-19. Clones were read by immunoSEQ multiplex PCR, and TCRdb kept only the in-frame ones, dropping some. The sample yields about 380,000 clones, 85% to 90% seen once. What was sequenced was PBMCs or T cells enriched from blood (not recorded which). The receptors were gathered from a woman in her late teens or twenties who had recovered from COVID-19.

The chain couples TRBV28 to TRBJ2-1; D possibly corresponds to TRBD2 (5 bases). The length of the CDR3 is 13 residues. Trimming removed 5 bases at V and 3 bases at J, with 8 bases between. CDR1 and CDR2 (germline): MDHEN, SYDVKM. The CDR3 bases are TGTGCCAGCAGTCCGAGGGACTACAATGAGCAGTTCTTC. Its translation is CASSPRDYNEQFF.

The rearrangement uses TRBV30 and TRBJ2-7, with TRBD1 matching over 9 bases. CDR3 length: 14 residues. With 3 bases clipped from V and 1 base from J, the junction kept 4 bases outside the gene matches. Germline V gene sequence: CDR1 GTSNPN, CDR2 SVGIG (reference sequence). The CDR3 DNA sequence: TGTGCCTGGAGGCTGGGACAGGGTTCCTACGAGCAGTACTTC. Translation gives CAWRLGQGSYEQYF.

This clone was recorded once. The V gene is TRBV6-6, the J gene TRBJ2-7, with TRBD1 matching over 9 bases. Per the germline V gene, CDR1 is MNHNY and CDR2 is SVGAGI (reference sequence). Germline trimming cut 5 bases from V and 2 bases from J; bases unmatched to any gene: 7. The CDR3 is 15 residues long. CDR3 loop: CASSAGTGTPYEQYF. The DNA for the CDR3 is TGTGCCAGCAGTGCCGGGACAGGGACCCCCTACGAGCAGTACTTC.